Below are 29 T cell receptor beta chains sequenced from a single sample in a study of cytomegalovirus exposure and HLA in healthy donors. The PCR was carried out with 60 Vbeta primers and 13 Jbeta primers. Method: immunoSEQ multiplex PCR; TCRdb's copy keeps in-frame clones and lacks some. The profile covers 150,000 or so clones, with around 80% appearing a single time and more than 0.8% taken by the ten largest. Material: PBMCs. The source of these receptors is a middle-aged woman in good health and CMV-seronegative.

The V gene is TRBV30, the J gene TRBJ2-5; D is undetermined. Per the germline V gene, CDR1 is GTSNPN and CDR2 is SVGIG (reference sequence). The CDR3 sequence is 12 residues long. The germline V and J ends were trimmed by 5 bases and 0 bases, with 7 bases remaining between them. This chain's CDR3 is CAWDLYQETQYF. The CDR3 DNA follows: TGTGCCTGGGACTTATACCAAGAGACCCAGTACTTC.

This clone was detected a few times. The rearrangement joins TRBV11-3 to TRBJ1-1, with TRBD1 identical over 8 bases. V trimming: 1 base; J trimming: 0 bases; junction bases outside the gene matches: 1. CDR1 SGHNT and CDR2 YENEEA come from the germline V gene. The CDR3 has 15 amino acids. CDR3 sequence reads: CASSLGDRLNTEAFF. For the CDR3, the DNA is TGTGCCAGCAGCTTAGGGGACAGGTTGAACACTGAAGCTTTCTTT.

This clone was seen only a few times. The rearrangement uses TRBV7-9 and TRBJ2-1; TRBD2 matches at 14 bases. Germline V gene sequence: CDR1 SEHNR, CDR2 FQNEAQ (reference sequence). V gave up 3 bases and J gave up 4 bases; unmatched junction bases: 11. The CDR3 covers 19 residues. The CDR3 here is CASSFQTSGRAAGYNEQFF. CDR3 DNA sequence: TGTGCCAGCAGCTTCCAGACTAGCGGGAGGGCGGCAGGGTACAATGAGCAGTTCTTC. The variable domain in full, with the rest retrieved from reference TRBV7-9 and TRBJ2-1, is DTGVSQNPRHKITKRGQNVTFRCDPISEHNRLYWYRQTLGQGPEFLTYFQNEAQLEKSRLLSDRFSAERPKGSFSTLEIQRTEQGDSAMYLCASSFQTSGRAAGYNEQFFGPGTRLTVL.

The chain links TRBV6-1 to TRBJ2-7; TRBD2 matches 7 bases. The CDR3 extends over 14 amino acids. The V segment lost 7 bases and the J segment 2 bases; nucleotides outside the gene matches: 8. CDR1 is MNHNS, CDR2 SASEGT, per germline. The CDR3 region is CASKPPGGAYEQYF. The CDR3 DNA sequence: TGTGCCAGCAAGCCCCCTGGGGGGGCCTACGAGCAGTACTTC.

In its sample, this clone was seen a few times. This chain joins TRBV18 and TRBJ1-2; unclear D gene. V was trimmed by 1 base and J by 0 bases, leaving 6 bases between them. The germline gives CDR1 KGHSH, CDR2 LQKENI. This CDR3 region has 14 residues. As DNA, the CDR3 is TGTGCCAGCTCACCACGAGTTACTAACTATGGCTACACCTTC. Translating it yields CASSPRVTNYGYTF.

This rearrangement joins TRBV7-3 to TRBJ2-5; 13 bases match TRBD2. Germline lookup yields CDR1 SGHTA and CDR2 FQGTGA. The CDR3 runs 15 residues. J lost 7 bases, V lost 5 bases, and 7 bases had no gene match. The CDR3 nucleotides read TGTGCCAGCAGCCCCTCGGGGACTAGCGGGGCGACCCAGTACTTC. Translating it yields CASSPSGTSGATQYF. The full variable domain, completed using reference TRBV7-3 and TRBJ2-5, is GAGVSQTPSNKVTEKGKYVELRCDPISGHTALYWYRQSLGQGPEFLIYFQGTGAADDSGLPNDRFFAVRPEGSVSTLKIQRTERGDSAVYLCASSPSGTSGATQYFGPGTRLLVL.

The V gene is TRBV9, the J gene TRBJ2-3; 9 nucleotides match TRBD2. This CDR3 is 16 amino acids long. CDR1 is SGDLS and CDR2 is YYNGEE in the germline V gene. Trimming took 0 bases from V and 2 from J; bases not matched to a gene: 4. This chain's CDR3 is CASSVGLAVTTDTQYF. CDR3 bases: TGTGCCAGCAGCGTAGGACTAGCGGTAACCACAGATACGCAGTATTTT. Full variable domain (outside the CDR3, taken from reference TRBV9 and TRBJ2-3): DSGVTQTPKHLITATGQRVTLRCSPRSGDLSVYWYQQSLDQGLQFLIQYYNGEERAKGNILERFSAQQFPDLHSELNLSSLELGDSALYFCASSVGLAVTTDTQYFGPGTRLTVL.

The chain recombines TRBV9 with TRBJ1-1; TRBD1 is a possible D gene (6 bases). The CDR3 is 14 amino acids. CDR1 is SGDLS and CDR2 is YYNGEE in the germline V gene. V was trimmed by 4 bases and J by 4 bases, leaving 14 bases between them. This CDR3 is CASSPLLGGTEAFF. CDR3 DNA sequence: TGTGCCAGCAGCCCCCTTTTAGGGGGCACTGAAGCTTTCTTT. The whole variable domain, filled in from reference TRBV9 and TRBJ1-1, reads DSGVTQTPKHLITATGQRVTLRCSPRSGDLSVYWYQQSLDQGLQFLIQYYNGEERAKGNILERFSAQQFPDLHSELNLSSLELGDSALYFCASSPLLGGTEAFFGQGTRLTVV.

This clone was recorded a few times. The V and J genes are TRBV7-2 and TRBJ1-1; D not resolved. Looked up from germline, CDR1 is SGHTA and CDR2 is FQGNSA. CDR3 length: 13 residues. The V end lost 10 bases, the J end lost 3 bases, and 15 bases lay between the germline ends. The CDR3 sequence: CATLRGLDTEAFF. The CDR3 DNA sequence: TGTGCCACCCTAAGAGGTTTGGACACTGAAGCTTTCTTT.

This clone has more than one count but fewer than ten. The chain carries TRBV5-4 and TRBJ2-2; 9 bases map to TRBD2. With 2 bases clipped from V and 6 bases from J, the junction kept 11 bases outside the gene matches. This CDR3 contains 17 residues. Germline CDR1 and CDR2: SGHNT and YYREEE (reference sequence). The CDR3 sequence is CASSFLVREGLAGELFF. The CDR3 DNA sequence: TGTGCCAGCAGCTTCCTGGTGCGGGAGGGCCTAGCCGGGGAGCTGTTTTTT.

The chain joins TRBV19 to TRBJ2-5; TRBD2 is a possible D gene (7 bases). The CDR3 has 14 residues. CDR1 is LNHDA and CDR2 is SQIVND in the germline V gene (reference sequence). The V end lost 9 bases, the J end lost 5 bases, and 19 bases lay between the germline ends. CDR3 nucleotide sequence: TGTGCCAGGCGAGGGGGGGCAAAATGGGAGACCCAGTACTTC. Translated, it gives CARRGGAKWETQYF.

This chain links TRBV9 with TRBJ2-1; D is possibly TRBD1 (6 bases). Germline V gene sequence: CDR1 SGDLS, CDR2 YYNGEE. Trimming stripped 3 bases from V and 9 bases from J, with 16 bases between. The CDR3 runs 14 residues. In DNA form, the CDR3 reads TGTGCCAGCAGCGCAGGACCGATCAGGGGTGAGCAGTTCTTC. Amino acid sequence: CASSAGPIRGEQFF.

The gene calls are TRBV7-9 and TRBJ1-2; weak D call: TRBD1 (6 bases). The germline V gene encodes CDR1 SEHNR and CDR2 FQNEAQ (reference sequence). V was clipped by 2 bases and J by 2 bases, with 12 bases between them. This CDR3 comprises 15 residues. The CDR3 reads CASSLSRGENYGYTF. The CDR3 DNA is TGTGCCAGCAGCTTATCCAGGGGAGAGAACTATGGCTACACCTTC.

This clone was recorded a few times. The rearrangement links TRBV7-3 to TRBJ2-2, with 9 bases that match TRBD1. The CDR3 consists of 15 residues. J gave up 5 bases and V 3 bases, and 4 bases lay outside the gene matches. From germline, CDR1 is SGHTA and CDR2 FQGTGA. In DNA, the CDR3 is TGTGCCAGCAGCTTGGGACAGGGCGAGACCGGGGAGCTGTTTTTT. As protein: CASSLGQGETGELFF.

V is TRBV28 and J is TRBJ2-1; D possibly corresponds to TRBD2 (5 bases). V was cut by 7 bases and J by 8 bases, with 15 bases left in between. From germline, CDR1 is MDHEN and CDR2 SYDVKM. This CDR3 contains 13 residues. The DNA for the CDR3 is TGTGCCAGCACCGAGGGCGTCCTTGATGAGCAGTTCTTC. Its protein product is CASTEGVLDEQFF.

This rearrangement joins TRBV7-8 to TRBJ2-5; D possibly corresponds to TRBD2 (6 bases). The V end lost 5 bases, the J end lost 5 bases, and 21 bases lay between the germline ends. Germline V gene sequence: CDR1 SGHVS, CDR2 FQNEAQ. This CDR3 spans 16 amino acids. The CDR3 region has the DNA TGTGCCAGCAGCCGAATGGGGTGGGGGAGGCAGGAGACCCAGTACTTC. This gives the protein CASSRMGWGRQETQYF.

The V and J genes are TRBV5-1 and TRBJ1-4; TRBD1 matches 8 bases. CDR1 SGHRS and CDR2 YFSETQ come from the germline V gene. V shed 4 bases and J 8 bases; nucleotides not matched to a gene: 7. The CDR3 spans 14 residues. The CDR3 sequence: CASSPGQVGEKLFF. The CDR3 DNA sequence: TGCGCCAGCAGCCCGGGACAGGTGGGGGAAAAACTGTTTTTT.

V is TRBV30 and J is TRBJ2-1; D is perhaps TRBD2 (5 bases). V lost 5 bases, J lost 6 bases, and 11 bases lay in between. CDR1 and CDR2 from the germline V gene are GTSNPN and SVGIG (reference sequence). The CDR3 extends over 12 amino acids. The CDR3, as DNA: TGTGCCTGGGGACCTAGCTTCAATGAGCAGTTCTTC. It codes for CAWGPSFNEQFF.

The CDR3 sequence is CASSLQPGLAGGRNEQYF. The CDR3 bases are TGTGCCAGCAGTTTACAACCGGGACTAGCGGGAGGGAGGAACGAGCAGTACTTC. This sequence joins TRBV27 and TRBJ2-7; 16 nucleotides match TRBD2. Per germline, CDR1 MNHEY and CDR2 SMNVEV (reference sequence). V lost 2 bases and J lost 5; bases outside the gene matches: 9. This CDR3 has 18 amino acids.

In its sample, this clone was seen once. The V call is TRBV30, the J call TRBJ2-3; 7 bases line up with TRBD2. Germline V CDR1 and CDR2: GTSNPN, SVGIG (reference sequence). The CDR3 covers 15 residues. Trimming took 2 bases from V and 2 from J; bases not matched to a gene: 7. The CDR3 reads CAWSPASGATDTQYF. The DNA of the CDR3 is TGTGCCTGGAGTCCTGCCAGCGGGGCCACAGATACGCAGTATTTT.

This rearrangement joins TRBV27 to TRBJ2-1; D ambiguous. The CDR3 is 11 amino acids. The V end was cut by 7 bases, the J end by 4 bases, with 5 bases between. Germline CDR1 reads MNHEY; CDR2 reads SMNVEV (reference sequence). CDR3: CASTLYNEQFF. The CDR3 nucleotides read TGTGCCAGCACTCTGTACAATGAGCAGTTCTTC.

The gene calls are TRBV11-2 and TRBJ2-1; 7 bases agree with TRBD1. In germline, CDR1 is SGHAT, CDR2 FQNNGV. V lost 1 base and J lost 4; bases outside the gene matches: 7. The CDR3 has 16 residues. CDR3 sequence: CASSLVAGGSYNEQFF. The CDR3 DNA follows: TGTGCCAGCAGCTTAGTGGCAGGGGGATCTTACAATGAGCAGTTCTTC.

J is TRBJ1-4 and V is TRBV28, with D maybe TRBD1 (6 bases). V lost 1 base, J lost 0 bases, and 9 bases lay in between. Germline CDR1 is MDHEN and CDR2 is SYDVKM. The CDR3 length is 16 residues. CDR3 protein: CASSLFGQSTNEKLFF. DNA of the CDR3: TGTGCCAGCAGTTTATTCGGACAGTCAACTAATGAAAAACTGTTTTTT.

The chain carries TRBV5-1 and TRBJ1-1; 10 bases match TRBD1. Germline loops: CDR1 SGHRS, CDR2 YFSETQ. J lost 2 bases, V lost 5 bases, and 6 bases had no gene match. The CDR3 totals 15 residues. CDR3 sequence (DNA): TGCGCCAGCAGGGAGGGACAGGGGTTTAACACTGAAGCTTTCTTT. This sequence encodes CASREGQGFNTEAFF.

The V and J genes are TRBV29-1 and TRBJ1-1, with D tentatively TRBD1 (5 bases). V was clipped by 5 bases and J by 1 base, with 11 bases between them. Germline CDR1 SQVTM, CDR2 ANQGSEA. The CDR3 runs 13 residues. CDR3 nucleotide sequence: TGCAGCGTTTTGGGGGGGAAGAACACTGAAGCTTTCTTT. Encoded protein: CSVLGGKNTEAFF. The whole variable domain, filled in from reference TRBV29-1 and TRBJ1-1, reads SAVISQKPSRDICQRGTSLTIQCQVDSQVTMMFWYRQQPGQSLTLIATANQGSEATYESGFVIDKFPISRPNLTFSTLTVSNMSPEDSSIYLCSVLGGKNTEAFFGQGTRLTVV.

The chain combines TRBV5-1 with TRBJ1-5, with TRBD1 matching over 8 bases. Losses at the gene ends were 0 bases for V and 6 bases for J; bases not matched to a gene: 5. Germline CDR1 reads SGHRS; CDR2 reads YFSETQ. The CDR3 runs 15 residues. CDR3 protein: CASSLAGQASQPQHF. Here the CDR3 DNA reads TGCGCCAGCAGCTTGGCGGGACAGGCCTCTCAGCCCCAGCATTTT.

The chain has TRBV30 and TRBJ1-2, with a possible D match to TRBD1 (6 bases). The CDR3 totals 12 residues. Germline-derived CDR1 and CDR2 are GTSNPN and SVGIG (reference sequence). CDR3 coding DNA: TGTGCGTGCAACAGAGGGGGATATGGCTACACCTTC. Protein sequence: CACNRGGYGYTF.

J is TRBJ1-3 and V is TRBV28, with a tentative D call TRBD1 (5 bases). Trimming removed 3 bases from V and 4 bases from J, with 13 bases in between. This CDR3 region has 15 residues. Per the germline V gene, CDR1 is MDHEN and CDR2 is SYDVKM. The chain's CDR3 is CASSFYRTSGNTIYF. CDR3 DNA sequence: TGTGCCAGCAGTTTTTACAGGACCTCGGGAAACACCATATATTTT.

This clone was counted once. V usage is TRBV14 and J usage is TRBJ2-5; the match to TRBD1 covers 8 bases. V lost 1 base and J lost 7; bases outside the gene matches: 5. Germline CDR1 reads SGHDN; CDR2 reads FVKESK. The CDR3 length is 14 residues. The chain's CDR3 is CASSQGQGAVTQYF. The CDR3 nucleotides are TGTGCCAGCAGCCAAGGGCAGGGGGCTGTGACCCAGTACTTC.